The text below deals with one T cell receptor beta chain. What it binds is unknown. The sample comes from a study of blood T cells in healthy people across ages. The CDR3 consists of 19 residues. J lost 5 bases, V lost 5 bases, and 14 bases had no gene match. The germline CDR1 and CDR2 sequences are ENHRY and SYGVKD. Study-level results: Estimated diversity, derived from one million T cells, was regarded as an underestimate. Relative to aged donors, long-lived donors carried more naive CD4+ cells and displayed higher diversity.

A second roughly 6 to 12 cycle PCR used barcoded and J-beta primers. TCRdb re-derived calls from the 5' RACE reads in MiXCR, one entry per CDR3 protein. The sample has under 2 million distinct CDR3 sequences, about 35% seen once. The source material was blood. This receptor was obtained from a woman in her 30s in good health. V is TRBV10-3 and J is TRBJ2-1; 14 bases fit TRBD2. CDR3 in amino acids: CAISTKGLAGATGHNEQFF. The CDR3 DNA sequence: TGTGCCATCAGTACCAAGGGACTAGCGGGGGCCACCGGACACAATGAGCAGTTCTTC.